These 10 T cell receptor beta chains share one sample of origin, sequenced in a study of Ad26.COV2.S vaccination and SARS-CoV-2 variants (dated by TCRdb to about 2021). Library method: the immunoSEQ multiplex PCR assay. TCRdb carries this immuneACCESS record with in-frame sequences only. Its versions omit some clonotypes, under half of them owing to an unresolved V gene in the studies checked, with the rest unexplained. A total of around 450,000 clones appear in this sample, about 88% of them only once. The top ten clones comprise 2% to 3% of the sample. According to the study, the label for this sample's treatment or condition signals: roughly 18 received Ad26.COV2.S at low or high dose, single or two shots; about 5 received placebo; per-sample allocation not given. For vaccine and placebo recipients, repertoires were sequenced using samples collected on day 63 after the first injection. The material sequenced was peripheral blood, taken in a trial of Ad26.COV2.S vaccine versus placebo. The receptors stem from a person between 18 and 59 years old who received the Ad26.COV2.S COVID-19 vaccine or a placebo.

The V gene is TRBV7-9, the J gene TRBJ2-7, with unresolved D. Germline V gives CDR1 SEHNR, CDR2 FQNEAQ (reference sequence). CDR3 length: 12 amino acids. V shed 5 bases and J shed 4 bases, with 9 bases lying between them. CDR3 loop: CASSRTEYEQYF. CDR3 DNA sequence: TGTGCCAGCAGCCGCACTGAGTACGAGCAGTACTTC.

The V call is TRBV15, the J call TRBJ1-1; 8 bases fit TRBD1. Germline assignment: CDR1 LNHNV and CDR2 YYDKDF (reference sequence). V dropped 1 base and J dropped 8; count of bases not matched to a gene: 3. This CDR3 comprises 13 residues. The CDR3 reads CATSRGQGREAFF. CDR3 nucleotide sequence: TGTGCCACCAGCAGAGGACAGGGGAGGGAAGCTTTCTTT.

CDR3 in DNA: TGTGCCAGCAGCAGCTTGAATGAGCAGTTCTTC. Translation gives CASSSLNEQFF. The chain recombines TRBV5-6 with TRBJ2-1; no definite D call. Germline V lookup: CDR1 SGHDT, CDR2 YYEEEE. The germline V and J ends were trimmed by 4 bases and 7 bases, with 6 bases remaining between them. The CDR3 consists of 11 residues.

This chain uses TRBV27 with TRBJ2-3; 9 bases are shared with TRBD2. This CDR3 region has 15 residues. V lost 4 bases, J lost 3 bases, and 5 bases stayed unmatched. In germline, CDR1 is MNHEY, CDR2 SMNVEV (reference sequence). CDR3 sequence (DNA): TGTGCCAGCAGTTCAAGTAGCGGGAGAACAGATACGCAGTATTTT. As protein: CASSSSSGRTDTQYF.

The chain combines TRBV20-1 with TRBJ2-3; D is unclear. The V end was cut by 3 bases, the J end by 5 bases, with 12 bases between. The CDR3 has 13 residues. From germline, CDR1 is DFQATT and CDR2 SNEGSKA (reference sequence). CDR3 coding DNA: TGCAGTGCTAGTCGAGGAACGGGAGATACGCAGTATTTT. Protein product: CSASRGTGDTQYF.

This sequence joins TRBV9 and TRBJ2-5, with 10 bases aligning to TRBD2. J lost 6 bases, V lost 4 bases, and 15 bases had no gene match. The CDR3 loop spans 17 amino acids. CDR1 is SGDLS, CDR2 YYNGEE, per germline. CDR3 DNA sequence: TGTGCCAGCAGCCCGAGGACAGCCGGGACTAGCGTGAAGACCCAGTACTTC. Amino acid sequence: CASSPRTAGTSVKTQYF.

This clone has only one observation. This sequence joins TRBV20-1 and TRBJ2-1; 7 bases are shared with TRBD2. Unmatched junction bases numbered 9, after V lost 3 bases and J lost 4 bases. Germline V gene data show CDR1 as DFQATT and CDR2 as SNEGSKA (reference sequence). The CDR3 extends over 15 amino acids. The CDR3 sequence is CSASLPGRGYNEQFF. The DNA for the CDR3 is TGCAGTGCTAGTCTCCCCGGGCGGGGGTACAATGAGCAGTTCTTC.

The chain's CDR3 is CASSPGPAADEQFF. Written as DNA, the CDR3 is TGCGCCAGCAGCCCCGGCCCGGCGGCGGATGAGCAGTTCTTC. The V and J genes are TRBV5-1 and TRBJ2-1; unclear D gene. Germline V gene lookup returns CDR1 SGHRS and CDR2 YFSETQ. The CDR3 sequence is 14 residues long. Trimming cost V 4 bases and J 8 bases, with 16 bases left between them.

The chain carries TRBV23-1 and TRBJ2-5, with D perhaps matching TRBD1 (6 bases). TRBV23-1 is labeled an ORF, and its function is uncertain. The CDR3 length is 13 residues. V lost 2 bases to trimming and J lost 5 bases, with 9 bases between them. The CDR3 sequence is CASSQNREETQYF. In DNA, the CDR3 is TGCGCCAGCAGTCAAAACAGGGAGGAGACCCAGTACTTC.

Here the CDR3 reads CASRPSTVRSSPLHF. The CDR3 region has the DNA TGCGCCAGCCGCCCGTCGACAGTCAGGAGTTCACCCCTCCACTTT. V and J are TRBV5-1 and TRBJ1-6; D might be TRBD1 (5 bases). This CDR3 is built from 15 residues. Germline CDR1 is SGHRS and CDR2 is YFSETQ. Trimming left V 7 bases short and J 9 bases short, with 20 bases between.